This T cell receptor beta chain was recorded in a study of cytomegalovirus exposure and HLA in healthy donors. Findings of the study overall: Reports described diagnosis of cytomegalovirus status by the classifier as highly specific and sensitive. The authors listed some 160 TCR beta chains as cytomegalovirus-associated.

The study ran its PCR with 60 Vbeta and 13 Jbeta primers. The protocol was immunoSEQ multiplex PCR, while the TCRdb copy is restricted to in-frame clones and leaves out a portion. In the table there are 100,000 or so clones, about 70% of which are singletons. On this clone: What it binds is unknown.

Trimming took off 6 bases at V and 8 bases at J, with 17 bases between the two ends. This CDR3 is 14 amino acids long. Germline CDR1 reads SNHLY; CDR2 reads FYNNEI. V is TRBV2 and J is TRBJ2-1; D possibly corresponds to TRBD2 (6 bases). The origin of this receptor is a man aged 25 to 40 in good health and CMV-seronegative. Sequencing input: PBMCs. CDR3 DNA: TGTGCCAGCAGCAAAGATAGCGGATGGGATGAGCAGTTCTTC. This encodes CASSKDSGWDEQFF.